This entry lists 9 T cell receptor beta chains sequenced from one sample in a study of T cell responses to AZD1222 COVID-19 vaccine. The protocol was immunoSEQ multiplex PCR, while the TCRdb copy is restricted to in-frame clones and leaves out a portion. This sample has just under 80,000 clones, with roughly 90% found just once. The material sequenced was peripheral blood, taken 28 days after the second AZD1222 dose. Receptors were obtained from an adult who received the AZD1222 COVID-19 vaccine.

This chain connects TRBV30 to TRBJ2-2; 7 nucleotides agree with TRBD1. V lost 0 bases to trimming and J lost 4 bases; unmatched junction nucleotides: 5. Per the germline V gene, CDR1 is GTSNPN and CDR2 is SVGIG (reference sequence). The CDR3 contains 15 residues. The CDR3 coding sequence is TGTGCCTGGAGTGTGAGGGGGCAAGGCACCGGGGAGCTGTTTTTT. Translated: CAWSVRGQGTGELFF.

The genes are TRBV12-3 or TRBV12-4 and TRBJ2-2, with a weak D call TRBD2 (5 bases). The CDR3 has 13 amino acids. Trimming removed 6 bases at V and 1 base at J, with 6 bases between. CDR3 DNA sequence: TGTGCCAGCAGCGGACTGAACACCGGGGAGCTGTTTTTT. It specifies CASSGLNTGELFF.

The chain is built from TRBV2 and TRBJ1-6; perhaps TRBD1 as D (6 bases). This CDR3 has 16 amino acids. CDR1 is SNHLY, CDR2 FYNNEI, per germline. V was clipped by 7 bases and J by 7 bases, with 20 bases between them. The CDR3 here is CASTLLWDTRNSPLHF. In DNA, the CDR3 is TGTGCCAGCACTCTTCTGTGGGACACAAGGAATTCACCCCTCCACTTT.

The chain recombines TRBV3-1 (or the pseudogene TRBV3-2) with TRBJ1-2; no definite D call. There are 16 residues in the CDR3. The V and J ends lost 4 bases and 8 bases respectively, with 23 bases between them. Germline CDR1 and CDR2: LGHDT and YNNKEL (reference sequence). Here the CDR3 reads CASSPSAAQAPRGYTF. The CDR3 bases are TGTGCCAGCAGCCCGAGCGCGGCCCAAGCTCCTCGGGGCTACACCTTC.

This chain joins TRBV6-2 or TRBV6-3 and TRBJ2-7; 12 positions agree with TRBD1. Germline CDR1 and CDR2: MNHEY and SVGEGT. This CDR3 is 15 amino acids long. V shed 1 base, J shed 5 bases, and the junction held 3 bases outside the gene matches. CDR3: CASSYLGQGAHEQYF. The CDR3 DNA follows: TGTGCCAGCAGTTACTTGGGACAGGGGGCCCACGAGCAGTACTTC.

V and J are TRBV3-1 (or the pseudogene TRBV3-2) and TRBJ2-7; 13 bases are shared with TRBD2. CDR3 length: 17 amino acids. Germline V lookup: CDR1 LGHDT, CDR2 YNNKEL (reference sequence). J was trimmed by 6 bases and V by 1 base; bases with no gene match: 9. In DNA, the CDR3 is TGTGCCAGCAGCCAAGTCGGGACTAGCGGGATCAGTGGCGAGCAGTACTTC. Protein product: CASSQVGTSGISGEQYF.

The CDR3: CASSLDGYQAFF. CDR3 coding DNA: TGCGCCAGCAGCTTGGACGGTTATCAGGCTTTCTTT. J is TRBJ1-1 and V is TRBV5-1; D ambiguous. The CDR3 spans 12 residues. Germline V CDR1 and CDR2: SGHRS, YFSETQ. Trimming cost V 0 bases and J 11 bases, with 11 bases left between them.

The CDR3 spells CASSASRGSYNEQFF. CDR3 DNA sequence: TGTGCCAGCAGTGCTAGCAGGGGCTCCTACAATGAGCAGTTCTTC. The chain carries TRBV2 and TRBJ2-1, with D possibly TRBD1 on 6 matching bases. Germline-derived CDR1 and CDR2 are SNHLY and FYNNEI. V shed 4 bases and J shed 0 bases, with 10 bases lying between them. The CDR3 covers 15 residues.

This clone was detected once. The genes are TRBV7-8 and TRBJ2-5; a possible D gene is TRBD2 (5 bases). Germline CDR1 is SGHVS and CDR2 is FQNEAQ. The CDR3 covers 12 residues. V was pared by 1 base and J by 5 bases, with 5 bases between. CDR3: CASSLGEETQYF. CDR3 bases: TGTGCCAGCAGCTTAGGGGAGGAGACCCAGTACTTC.